This T cell receptor (beta chain) stems from a study of glioma-infiltrating T cells. General study points: Gliomas, especially low-grade, showed above-expected tissue-blood divergence; non-neoplastic patients showed below.

The trim removed 4 bases at V and 0 bases at J, leaving 8 bases unmatched. Germline V gives CDR1 MGHRA, CDR2 YSYEKL. The CDR3 totals 18 residues. About this clonotype: Antigen: not known.

Using RNA template, CDR3s of TCR alpha and beta were amplified with iRepertoire arm-PCR. Tissue mRNA or PBMC total RNA, 100-400 ng, went into one-step reverse transcription and amplification. Via MiXCR, TCRdb re-called the multiplex PCR reads, giving one row per CDR3 protein. The sample comprises more than 85,000 distinct CDR3 sequences, about 25% of which are singletons, and about 30% rests with the top ten. The sequence was collected from a human donor with low-grade glioma or glioblastoma, undergoing nonglioma brain surgery, or in good health (not recorded which). The material sequenced was glioma tissue, nonneoplastic brain tissue, or PBMCs (not recorded which). This chain links TRBV4-1 with TRBJ2-1; 11 nucleotides match TRBD2. The CDR3 loop is CASSRTTSGGRSYNEQFF. The DNA for the CDR3 is TGCGCCAGCAGCCGGACTACTAGCGGGGGCCGCTCCTACAATGAGCAGTTCTTC.